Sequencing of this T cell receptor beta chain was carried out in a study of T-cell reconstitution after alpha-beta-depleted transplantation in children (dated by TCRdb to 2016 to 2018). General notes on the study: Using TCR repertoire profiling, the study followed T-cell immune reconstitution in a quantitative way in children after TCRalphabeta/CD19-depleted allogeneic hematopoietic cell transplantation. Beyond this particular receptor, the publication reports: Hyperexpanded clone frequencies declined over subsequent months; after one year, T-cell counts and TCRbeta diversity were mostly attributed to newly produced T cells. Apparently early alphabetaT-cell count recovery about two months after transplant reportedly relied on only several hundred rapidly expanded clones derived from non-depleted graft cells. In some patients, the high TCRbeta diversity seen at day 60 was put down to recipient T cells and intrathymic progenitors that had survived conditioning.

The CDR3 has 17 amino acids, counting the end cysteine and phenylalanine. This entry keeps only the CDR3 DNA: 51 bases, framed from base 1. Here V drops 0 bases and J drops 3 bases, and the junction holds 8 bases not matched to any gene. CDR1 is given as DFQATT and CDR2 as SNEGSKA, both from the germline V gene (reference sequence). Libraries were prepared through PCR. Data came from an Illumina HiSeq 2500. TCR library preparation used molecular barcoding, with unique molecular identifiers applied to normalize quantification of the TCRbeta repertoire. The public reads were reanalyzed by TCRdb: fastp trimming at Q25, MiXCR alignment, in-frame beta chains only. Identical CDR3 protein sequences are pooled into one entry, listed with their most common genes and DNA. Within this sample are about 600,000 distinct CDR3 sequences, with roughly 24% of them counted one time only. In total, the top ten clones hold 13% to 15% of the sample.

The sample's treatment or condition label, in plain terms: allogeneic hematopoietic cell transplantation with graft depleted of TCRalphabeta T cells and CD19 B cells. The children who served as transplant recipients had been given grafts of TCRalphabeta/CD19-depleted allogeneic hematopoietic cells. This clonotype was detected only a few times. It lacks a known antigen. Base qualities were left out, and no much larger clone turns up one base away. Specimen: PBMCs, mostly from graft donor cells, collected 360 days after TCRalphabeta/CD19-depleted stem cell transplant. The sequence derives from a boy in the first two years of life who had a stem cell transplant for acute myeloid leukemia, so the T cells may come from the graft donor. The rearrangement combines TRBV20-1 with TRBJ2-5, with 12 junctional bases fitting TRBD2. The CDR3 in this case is CSAREGVLAGGEETQYF. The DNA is TGCAGTGCTAGAGAAGGGGTGCTAGCGGGGGGGGAAGAGACCCAGTACTTC.